The 22 T cell receptor beta chains presented below share a single source sample, sequenced in a study of blood T cell repertoires in COVID-19. Data came from immunoSEQ multiplex PCR; TCRdb stores just in-frame clones and leaves some out. The sample comprises roughly 100,000 clones, about 85% of which are singletons, and about 1.8% rests with the top ten. The sample taken for sequencing was peripheral blood. The receptor set was obtained from a woman in her seventies with active or convalescent COVID-19.

J is TRBJ2-3 and V is TRBV28, with TRBD1 identical over 10 bases. This CDR3 contains 14 residues. Trimming removed 6 bases from V and 6 bases from J; junction bases left unmatched: 6. The germline gives CDR1 MDHEN, CDR2 SYDVKM. CDR3 residues: CASRGQGPGDTQYF. CDR3 DNA: TGTGCCAGCAGGGGACAGGGGCCGGGGGATACGCAGTATTTT.

This chain uses TRBV5-4 with TRBJ1-1; TRBD1 matches 9 bases. Germline CDR1 is SGHNT and CDR2 is YYREEE (reference sequence). The CDR3 consists of 17 residues. The ends lost 4 bases at V and 0 bases at J; junction bases unmatched: 10. The CDR3 spells CASSPGTGPTVNTEAFF. CDR3 sequence (DNA): TGTGCCAGCAGCCCCGGGACAGGGCCGACGGTGAACACTGAAGCTTTCTTT.

The chain recombines TRBV21-1 with TRBJ2-7; the table's D call TRBD2 went unverified against the DNA. TRBV21-1 represents a pseudogene. The CDR3 length is 16 residues. The CDR3 nucleotides are TGTGCCAGCAGCAAAGCCCGCAGAGGCCCTTCCTACGAGCAGTACTTC. Its translation: CASSKARRGPSYEQYF.

This chain uses TRBV6-2 or TRBV6-3 with TRBJ2-3; unclear D gene. The CDR3 has 17 residues. Germline V gene sequence: CDR1 MNHEY, CDR2 SVGEGT. Trimming pared 2 bases from V and 1 base from J, leaving 16 bases between. The CDR3 is CASSYGPRLTGTDTQYF. The CDR3 bases are TGTGCCAGCAGTTACGGGCCCCGGCTTACAGGCACAGATACGCAGTATTTT.

The chain recombines TRBV5-5 with TRBJ2-6; D call uncertain. In germline, CDR1 is SGHKS, CDR2 YYEKEE (reference sequence). CDR3 length equals 16 residues. Trimming took off 0 bases at V and 0 bases at J, with 7 bases between the two ends. CDR3 sequence (DNA): TGTGCCAGCAGCTTGGATACTAACTCTGGGGCCAACGTCCTGACTTTC. This codes for CASSLDTNSGANVLTF.

The V and J genes are TRBV28 and TRBJ1-2; D may be TRBD1 (5 bases). Germline V lookup: CDR1 MDHEN, CDR2 SYDVKM. Trimming removed 6 bases from V and 9 bases from J, with 17 bases in between. This CDR3 region has 13 residues. CDR3 sequence: CASRGAGIISYTF. Written as DNA, the CDR3 is TGTGCCAGCAGAGGGGCAGGGATTATTAGCTACACCTTC.

The chain links TRBV11-2 to TRBJ2-5, with a tentative D call TRBD2 (7 bases). The CDR3 spans 17 residues. V lost 3 bases to trimming and J lost 2 bases, with 19 bases between them. The germline gives CDR1 SGHAT, CDR2 FQNNGV. The CDR3 nucleotides are TGTGCCAGCAGCTTTAGGGGGGGGACTACCGTGCAAGAGACCCAGTACTTC. It translates to CASSFRGGTTVQETQYF.

The chain employs TRBV2 and TRBJ1-4; the match to TRBD1 covers 7 bases. J gave up 6 bases and V 3 bases, and 1 base lay outside the gene matches. From germline, CDR1 is SNHLY and CDR2 FYNNEI. The CDR3 is made up of 13 amino acids. The CDR3 sequence is CASSDGTDEKLFF. CDR3 DNA: TGTGCCAGCAGTGATGGGACAGATGAAAAACTGTTTTTT.

The gene calls are TRBV7-2 and TRBJ1-6; TRBD1 might be the D (6 bases). Trimming cost V 3 bases and J 7 bases, with 13 bases left between them. The CDR3 spans 15 residues. The germline gives CDR1 SGHTA, CDR2 FQGNSA. The CDR3 coding sequence is TGTGCCAGCAGCTTTGACAGGTCTCGGAATTCACCCCTCCACTTT. Translating it yields CASSFDRSRNSPLHF. Together with reference TRBV7-2 and TRBJ1-6, the CDR3 gives the full variable domain: GAGVSQSPSNKVTEKGKDVELRCDPISGHTALYWYRQSLGQGLEFLIYFQGNSAPDKSGLPSDRFSAERTGGSVSTLTIQRTQQEDSAVYLCASSFDRSRNSPLHFGNGTRLTVT.

CDR3 in amino acids: CASGTSGRADTQYF. The CDR3 DNA reads as TGTGCCAGTGGTACTAGCGGGAGGGCAGATACGCAGTATTTT. The chain couples TRBV19 to TRBJ2-3, with TRBD2 matching 13 bases. Germline V gives CDR1 LNHDA, CDR2 SQIVND (reference sequence). V shed 8 bases, J shed 4 bases, and the junction held 3 bases outside the gene matches. The CDR3 is made up of 14 amino acids. Drawing the rest from reference TRBV19 and TRBJ2-3, the complete variable domain is DGGITQSPKYLFRKEGQNVTLSCEQNLNHDAMYWYRQDPGQGLRLIYYSQIVNDFQKGDIAEGYSVSREKKESFPLTVTSAQKNPTAFYLCASGTSGRADTQYFGPGTRLTVL.

The rearrangement links TRBV5-5 to TRBJ2-2, with TRBD2 identical over 9 bases. The V and J ends lost 4 bases and 6 bases, in that order; junction bases with no gene match: 10. The germline V gene encodes CDR1 SGHKS and CDR2 YYEKEE (reference sequence). The CDR3 has 16 amino acids. The CDR3 nucleotides are TGTGCCAGCAGCCCTGCGGGGGGGGCCTTTGCCGGGGAGCTGTTTTTT. This encodes CASSPAGGAFAGELFF.

The chain is built from TRBV5-4 and TRBJ1-2; D gene ambiguous. The CDR3 totals 12 residues. The germline V gene encodes CDR1 SGHNT and CDR2 YYREEE (reference sequence). Trimming shortened V by 3 bases and J by 8 bases, and 11 bases separated the two germline ends. DNA for the CDR3: TGTGCCAGCAGCTCGACCCTAGACGGCTACACCTTC. It translates to CASSSTLDGYTF.

V usage is TRBV30 and J usage is TRBJ2-5; TRBD2 matches 8 bases. J lost 1 base, V lost 0 bases, and 7 bases had no gene match. The CDR3 extends over 16 amino acids. Germline V CDR1 and CDR2: GTSNPN, SVGIG (reference sequence). The CDR3 DNA sequence: TGTGCCTGGAGTGTGGGGCTAGCGGGCCTCCAAGAGACCCAGTACTTC. Encoded protein: CAWSVGLAGLQETQYF.

This chain links TRBV1 with TRBJ2-1; TRBD2, as called in the table, went unchecked against the DNA. TRBV1 is termed a pseudogene. The CDR3 sequence is 16 residues long. The chain's CDR3 is CTSSRRLAGFNNEQFF. The DNA for the CDR3 is TGCACCAGCAGCCGAAGGTTGGCGGGATTTAACAATGAGCAGTTCTTC.

On this clone itself: Germline and junction disagree at one end, which may indicate a read error. The chain employs TRBV7-7 and TRBJ2-2; 8 nucleotides align to TRBD1. The CDR3 extends over 16 amino acids. From germline, CDR1 is SSHAT and CDR2 FNYEAQ (reference sequence). CDR3 protein: CASSRGTGANTGELFF. The CDR3 DNA follows: TGTGCTAGCAGCCGAGGGACAGGCGCGAACACCGGGGAGCTGTTTTTT.

The chain recombines TRBV15 with TRBJ2-3; a weak D match, TRBD1 (6 bases). Germline CDR1 is LNHNV and CDR2 is YYDKDF (reference sequence). This CDR3 contains 17 residues. The germline V and J ends were trimmed by 1 base and 1 base, with 15 bases remaining between them. In DNA, the CDR3 is TGTGCCACCAGCAGAGCAAGAGCCAGGACAGGCACAGATACGCAGTATTTT. It encodes CATSRARARTGTDTQYF.

This chain uses TRBV11-3 with TRBJ2-1; D is perhaps TRBD2 (5 bases). The germline V and J ends were trimmed by 5 bases and 0 bases, with 11 bases remaining between them. The CDR3 length is 15 residues. CDR1 is SGHNT and CDR2 is YENEEA in the germline V gene. CDR3 sequence reads: CASSPRTVSYNEQFF. CDR3 coding DNA: TGTGCCAGCAGCCCCCGGACTGTCTCCTACAATGAGCAGTTCTTC.

The chain couples TRBV10-3 to TRBJ1-5, with D unclear. V shed 10 bases and J shed 7 bases, with 20 bases lying between them. The CDR3 has 14 residues. Germline CDR1 and CDR2: ENHRY and SYGVKD. The CDR3 DNA sequence: TGTGCCAGCAGCCCTAGGGATGACTACCAGCCCCAGCATTTT. Protein product: CASSPRDDYQPQHF.

This clone occurred once. The chain carries TRBV15 and TRBJ2-3; tentatively, D is TRBD2 (5 bases). Trimming removed 7 bases at V and 4 bases at J, with 9 bases between. Germline CDR1 reads LNHNV; CDR2 reads YYDKDF (reference sequence). The length of the CDR3 is 12 residues. This chain's CDR3 is CATKRSSDTQYF. For the CDR3, the DNA is TGTGCCACCAAGCGGAGCTCAGATACGCAGTATTTT.

The chain carries TRBV9 and TRBJ2-5; 16 positions match TRBD2. The V segment lost 4 bases and the J segment 5 bases; nucleotides outside the gene matches: 8. CDR3 size: 17 residues. Germline loops: CDR1 SGDLS, CDR2 YYNGEE. This CDR3 reads CASSPGTSGGAGETQYF. The CDR3 DNA is TGTGCCAGCAGCCCCGGGACTAGCGGGGGGGCCGGGGAGACCCAGTACTTC.

The genes are TRBV19 and TRBJ1-3, with 7 bases fitting TRBD1. Germline V gene sequence: CDR1 LNHDA, CDR2 SQIVND (reference sequence). The CDR3 loop spans 15 amino acids. J was trimmed by 4 bases and V by 5 bases; bases with no gene match: 8. The DNA for the CDR3 is TGTGCCAGTAGTTGGGACAGCGGCAGAGGAAACACCATATATTTT. Its protein product is CASSWDSGRGNTIYF.

Regarding this clone: The junction and the germline gene differ at one end; a read error may be behind it. This sequence joins TRBV7-7 and TRBJ1-1, with 7 bases matching TRBD1. This CDR3 spans 13 amino acids. Germline V CDR1 and CDR2: SSHAT, FNYEAQ (reference sequence). DNA for the CDR3: TGTGCTAGCAGCCAACGACAGGGCACTGAAGCTTTCTTT. As protein: CASSQRQGTEAFF.